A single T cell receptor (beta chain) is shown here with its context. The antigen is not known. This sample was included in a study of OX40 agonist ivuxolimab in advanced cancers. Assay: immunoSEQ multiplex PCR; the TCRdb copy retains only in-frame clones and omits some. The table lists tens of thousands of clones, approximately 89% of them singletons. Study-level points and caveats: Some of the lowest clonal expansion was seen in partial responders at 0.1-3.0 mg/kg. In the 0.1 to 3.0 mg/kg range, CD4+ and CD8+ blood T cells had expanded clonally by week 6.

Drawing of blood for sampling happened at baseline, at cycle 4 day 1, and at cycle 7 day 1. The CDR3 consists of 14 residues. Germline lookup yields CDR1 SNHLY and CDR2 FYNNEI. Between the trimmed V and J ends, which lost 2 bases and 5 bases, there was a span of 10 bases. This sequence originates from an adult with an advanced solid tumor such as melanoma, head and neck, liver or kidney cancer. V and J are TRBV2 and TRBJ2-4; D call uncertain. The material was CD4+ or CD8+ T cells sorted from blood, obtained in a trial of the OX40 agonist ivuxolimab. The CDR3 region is CASSETQSENIQYF. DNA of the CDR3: TGTGCCAGCAGTGAAACCCAGTCGGAAAACATTCAGTACTTC.